These T cell receptor beta chains were read from a single sample in a study of molecular identifiers for immune sequencing clone quantification. TCRdb re-derived calls from the PCR reads in MiXCR, one entry per CDR3 protein. The sample holds about 40,000 distinct CDR3 sequences; under 20% are singletons and the top ten take around 7%. The sample was naive CD8+ T cells from blood, with Jurkat cell RNA spiked in. The receptor source for this set is a human donor in good health. Some libraries in this study had Jurkat cell RNA spiked in. Each CDR3 is given with its conserved first and last residue. A D gene is named only where the DNA matches it firmly. Size is omitted from some rows. Given values are once, few, many or a class for expanded clones.

clone size: few; V gene: TRBV5-1; J gene: TRBJ2-3; D gene: TRBD2; CDR3 DNA: TGCGCCAGCAGCTTGGCTACTAGCGGGAGCAGCACAGATACGCAGTATTTT; CDR3 protein: CASSLATSGSSTDTQYF
clone size: .; V gene: TRBV13; J gene: TRBJ2-1; D gene: TRBD2; CDR3 DNA: TGTGCCAGCAGCCCGCGACTAGCGGAGGACTGGGTTGAGCAGTTCTTC; CDR3 protein: CASSPRLAEDWVEQFF
clone size: .; V gene: TRBV29-1; J gene: TRBJ2-3; D gene: TRBD2; CDR3 DNA: TGCAGCGTTGAAGATCCCTACGGACTAGCGCTAAGCACAGATACGCAGTATTTT; CDR3 protein: CSVEDPYGLALSTDTQYF
clone size: .; V gene: TRBV19; J gene: TRBJ2-7; D gene: TRBD1; CDR3 DNA: TGTGCCAGTAGTCGGGACAGGGGGCCTACCTACGAGCAGTACTTC; CDR3 protein: CASSRDRGPTYEQYF
clone size: many; V gene: TRBV6-6; J gene: TRBJ1-4; D gene: .; CDR3 DNA: TGTGCCAGCAGTTTCTCAGCAGGAGCAACTAATGAAAAACTGTTTTTT; CDR3 protein: CASSFSAGATNEKLFF
clone size: .; V gene: TRBV20-1; J gene: TRBJ2-7; D gene: .; CDR3 DNA: TGCAGTGCTGCGACTTACGAGCAGTACTTC; CDR3 protein: CSAATYEQYF
clone size: many; V gene: TRBV7-9; J gene: TRBJ2-7; D gene: TRBD1; CDR3 DNA: TGTGCCAGCAGCTTAGCGGTAGGGGGGACAGGGGACCCCTACGAGCAGTACTTC; CDR3 protein: CASSLAVGGTGDPYEQYF
clone size: many; V gene: TRBV24-1; J gene: TRBJ1-5; D gene: TRBD1; CDR3 DNA: TGTGCCACCAGTGACCCTGGACAGGGCAATCAGCCCCAGCATTTT; CDR3 protein: CATSDPGQGNQPQHF
clone size: many; V gene: TRBV14; J gene: TRBJ2-3; D gene: .; CDR3 DNA: TGTGCCAGCAGACAACTAGACGCGCAGTATTTT; CDR3 protein: CASRQLDAQYF
clone size: few; V gene: TRBV27; J gene: TRBJ2-3; D gene: .; CDR3 DNA: TGTGCCAGCAGTGAGCGCTCCACAGATACGCAGTATTTT; CDR3 protein: CASSERSTDTQYF
clone size: many; V gene: TRBV27; J gene: TRBJ2-7; D gene: TRBD2; CDR3 DNA: TGTGCCAGCAGCCCCTCTAGCGGGAGTTTCTACGAGCAGTACTTC; CDR3 protein: CASSPSSGSFYEQYF
clone size: many; V gene: TRBV14; J gene: TRBJ2-7; D gene: .; CDR3 DNA: TGTGCCAGCAGCCAAGAGTGGTCGTTTCGGGAGCAGTACTTC; CDR3 protein: CASSQEWSFREQYF
clone size: many; V gene: TRBV6-2/TRBV6-3; J gene: TRBJ2-5; D gene: .; CDR3 DNA: TGTGCCAGCAGGAACATCATACTTCAAGAGACCCAGTACTTC; CDR3 protein: CASRNIILQETQYF
clone size: many; V gene: TRBV4-3; J gene: TRBJ1-3; D gene: .; CDR3 DNA: TGCGCCAGCAGCCAAGATAGCGGGGGCTCGGGAAACACCATATATTTT; CDR3 protein: CASSQDSGGSGNTIYF
clone size: many; V gene: TRBV6-2/TRBV6-3; J gene: TRBJ2-3; D gene: .; CDR3 DNA: TGTGCCACCGCGAGAGCGCCAGATACGCAGTATTTT; CDR3 protein: CATARAPDTQYF
clone size: .; V gene: TRBV21-1; J gene: TRBJ2-2; D gene: .; CDR3 DNA: TGTGCCAGCAACAGGATAGGTGCGGGGGAGCTGTTTTTT; CDR3 protein: CASNRIGAGELFF
clone size: many; V gene: TRBV4-1; J gene: TRBJ2-7; D gene: .; CDR3 DNA: TGCGCCAGCAGCCAAGAAATCAGGCCTACCTACGAGCAGTACTTC; CDR3 protein: CASSQEIRPTYEQYF
clone size: many; V gene: TRBV12-3/TRBV12-4; J gene: TRBJ2-1; D gene: .; CDR3 DNA: TGTGCCAGCAGTTTGGTCCTCAATGAGCAGTTCTTC; CDR3 protein: CASSLVLNEQFF
clone size: .; V gene: TRBV28; J gene: TRBJ2-5; D gene: TRBD2; CDR3 DNA: TGTGCCAGCAGTTTATTCGGGAGGGCCGGGGGAGAGACCCAGTACTTC; CDR3 protein: CASSLFGRAGGETQYF
clone size: .; V gene: TRBV27; J gene: TRBJ2-7; D gene: TRBD1; CDR3 DNA: TGTGCCAGCGGGACAGGGGGCTTTTGGGAGCAGTACTTC; CDR3 protein: CASGTGGFWEQYF
clone size: .; V gene: TRBV12-3/TRBV12-4; J gene: TRBJ2-7; D gene: .; CDR3 DNA: TGTGCCAGCGCGCTGAGTTGGCATCTTGGCGAGCAGTACTTC; CDR3 protein: CASALSWHLGEQYF
clone size: many; V gene: TRBV20-1; J gene: TRBJ2-3; D gene: TRBD2; CDR3 DNA: TGCAGTGCTAGAGGCCTAGCGGTCAGAGGAACAGATACGCAGTATTTT; CDR3 protein: CSARGLAVRGTDTQYF
clone size: many; V gene: TRBV6-2/TRBV6-3; J gene: TRBJ2-4; D gene: .; CDR3 DNA: TGTGCCAGCAGTATCGGGCTCACCGGCATTCAGTACTTC; CDR3 protein: CASSIGLTGIQYF
clone size: many; V gene: TRBV7-6; J gene: TRBJ2-1; D gene: TRBD2; CDR3 DNA: TGTGCCAGCAGCTTAGCGCCAATCCCTATAGCGGGAGACGGTGATGAGCAGTTCTTC; CDR3 protein: CASSLAPIPIAGDGDEQFF
clone size: many; V gene: TRBV29-1; J gene: TRBJ1-2; D gene: .; CDR3 DNA: TGCAGCGTCCTTGCCTATGGCTACACCTTC; CDR3 protein: CSVLAYGYTF
clone size: .; V gene: TRBV2; J gene: TRBJ1-2; D gene: .; CDR3 DNA: TGTGCCACATGGAAAGCAGAGGGCTACACCTTC; CDR3 protein: CATWKAEGYTF
clone size: .; V gene: TRBV5-6; J gene: TRBJ2-7; D gene: .; CDR3 DNA: TGTACCAGCAGCTTGGGGGCAGGGGCCTACGAGCAGTACTTC; CDR3 protein: CTSSLGAGAYEQYF